These 3 T cell receptor beta chains came from one sample sequenced in a study of blood T cell repertoires in COVID-19 (dated by TCRdb to the early 2020s). The library was obtained by the immunoSEQ multiplex PCR assay. TCRdb provides this immuneACCESS table in a form limited to in-frame rearrangements. Some clones are lacking; in checked studies, under half of them reflect an unresolved V gene, and why the rest are absent is not known. A total of around 200,000 clones appear in this sample, more than 75% of them only once. Approximately 5% of the sample goes to the ten largest clones. Sequencing input: peripheral blood. These receptors all stem from a woman of 80 years or more with acute or convalescent COVID-19.

V and J are TRBV7-8 and TRBJ2-1; D is perhaps TRBD2 (6 bases). The V end lost 5 bases, the J end lost 0 bases, and 17 bases lay between the germline ends. The germline V gene encodes CDR1 SGHVS and CDR2 FQNEAQ. The CDR3 loop spans 17 amino acids. CDR3 amino acids: CASSPRGLRDSYNEQFF. As DNA, the CDR3 is TGTGCCAGCAGCCCGAGGGGACTCAGGGACTCCTACAATGAGCAGTTCTTC.

The chain carries TRBV4-3 and TRBJ2-2; D uncertain. Per the germline V gene, CDR1 is LGHNA and CDR2 is YSLEER. There are 16 residues in the CDR3. Trimming removed 0 bases at V and 6 bases at J, with 14 bases between. CDR3 DNA sequence: TGCGCCAGCAGCCAAGATCGCGCTAGTCTATCCGGGGAGCTGTTTTTT. Amino acid sequence: CASSQDRASLSGELFF.

This clone has just one count. The J gene is TRBJ1-5, the V gene TRBV7-2, with a weak D call TRBD1 (5 bases). Trimming took 6 bases from V and 3 from J, leaving 12 bases between them. Germline V gives CDR1 SGHTA, CDR2 FQGNSA. CDR3 length: 14 amino acids. CDR3 coding DNA: TGTGCCAGCAGTCCAGGGTACGACAATCAGCCCCAGCATTTT. This encodes CASSPGYDNQPQHF.